This T cell receptor (beta chain) was recorded in a study of identical twins (dated by TCRdb to 2016 to 2017). In terms of the full investigation: The study deep-sequenced TCR alpha and beta repertoires from monozygotic twins, unrelated adults of various ages and cord blood to test whether fetal clonotypes persist. To rule out contamination, the twin experiments were replicated at different times with different library preparation protocols.

Only healthy Caucasian donors were included. Three pairs of female monozygotic twins, all aged roughly 18 to 29 years, made up the twin cohort. CD4+ and CD8+ T cell populations were isolated with positive isolation kits from Invitrogen. The CDR3 measures 17 amino acids from cysteine to phenylalanine. Of all the DNA, just the CDR3 is kept, 51 bases in frame from base 1. Germline trimming amounts to 5 bases on V and 7 bases on J, with 16 as the count of junction bases outside the gene matches. CDR1 and CDR2 are drawn from the germline V gene (reference sequence): SEHNR, FQNEAQ. The full study reports these points: Compared with coincidental sharing between unrelated individuals, out-of-frame TCR alpha sequences shared between twins showed an excess of sequences with low generation probability. Because the same donors could not be followed over many years, conclusions were based on cross-sectional statistical analysis. A weaker excess of twin sharing was found in beta out-of-frame sequences because the signal-to-noise ratio was lowered by fewer shared sequences. Recombination models systematically underestimated out-of-frame TCR alpha sharing in monozygotic twins but agreed with sharing between unrelated individuals. Abundant cord blood beta clonotypes had fewer insertions, young adult naive repertoires showed a similar but weaker trend, and memory repertoires showed no such trend. Zero-insertion analyses could be partly confounded by invariant T cells such as MAIT and iNKT, though diverse VJ usage argued against such confounding for most clonotypes.

This clonotype was seen ten or more times. This receptor's antigen is unknown. No base quality values were provided; no much bigger clone lies one nucleotide off. The method behind the library was 5' RACE. Sequencer: Illumina HiSeq 2000. Template switching introduced a universal primer binding site; the final cDNA contained a unique molecular identifier, enabling accurate counting of TCR cDNA molecules. Specific primers in the conserved constant-segment region were used to synthesize first-strand cDNA for TCR alpha and beta chains. Each cDNA library was double barcoded, with a SMART-Mk sample barcode plus Illumina barcodes, to control for contamination. TruSeq adapter sequences and Illumina sample barcodes were added in two successive PCR steps. The Illumina HiSeq platform was used with custom primers to sequence TCR alpha and beta cDNA libraries. Turning to the authors' computational methods: Unique molecular identifiers were extracted from raw reads with MiGEC, and CDR3 positions were determined with MiXCR. Recombination models were inferred per individual with the repgenHMM and IGoR tools using an EM algorithm. Shared clonotype analysis was performed with the tcR package in R, normalizing sharing by the product of cloneset sizes. To study raw recombination free of thymic and clonal selection effects, out-of-frame nonproductive sequences were analyzed. TCRdb trimmed the raw reads at Q25, called clones with MiXCR and kept productive beta chains. Each CDR3 protein appears once, grouped with its most common genes and DNA. The V and J calls reflect TCRdb's pipeline rather than the authors' work. The sample table records 300,000 to 400,000 distinct CDR3 sequences; 9% to 15% of these occur just once. The ten largest clones take up approximately 7.9% of the sample.

The same data also went into a second study, on yellow fever vaccine responses in identical twins. The second study's paper adds: According to the authors, in identical twins the way T cells responded to vaccination appeared partly convergent and partly personalized. In identical twins, the study followed T cell clones that responded to the vaccine with precision.

The chain employs TRBV7-9 and TRBJ2-1; TRBD1 lines up with 8 middle nucleotides. The TCR sequence derives from a woman aged 18-30 years in good health. Sequencing used CD8+ T cells sorted from blood. The nucleotide sequence is given as TGTGCCAGCAGCCCAAAAGGTGCAGGGGGCAGAGAAAATGAGCAGTTCTTC. It translates to CASSPKGAGGRENEQFF.